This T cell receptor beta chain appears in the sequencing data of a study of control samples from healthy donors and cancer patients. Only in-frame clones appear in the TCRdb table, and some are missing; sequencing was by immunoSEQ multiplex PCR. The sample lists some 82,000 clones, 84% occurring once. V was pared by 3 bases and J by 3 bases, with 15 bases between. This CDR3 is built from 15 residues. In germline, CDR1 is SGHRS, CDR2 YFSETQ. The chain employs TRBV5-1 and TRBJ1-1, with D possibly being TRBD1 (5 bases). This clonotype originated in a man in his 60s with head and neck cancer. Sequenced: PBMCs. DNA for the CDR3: TGCGCCAGCAGCTCGAGCAGGGAACTAGACACTGAAGCTTTCTTT. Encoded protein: CASSSSRELDTEAFF.